The 27 T cell receptor beta chains presented below share a single source sample, sequenced in a study of blood T cell repertoires in COVID-19 (dated by TCRdb to 2019 to 2021). Libraries were constructed by the immunoSEQ multiplex PCR assay. TCRdb re-hosts the immuneACCESS table, in-frame sequences only. Its copies lack some clones; in the studies checked, an unresolved V gene accounts for under half of them, and the cause for the rest is not known. The sample table lists 150,000 to 200,000 clones, around 87% of them with a count of one. 2% to 3% of the sample goes to the ten largest clones. Material: peripheral blood. These receptors came from a man aged 40-50 years with active or convalescent COVID-19.

This clone was observed once. The rearrangement joins TRBV9 to TRBJ2-2; 7 bases align to TRBD2. Looked up from germline, CDR1 is SGDLS and CDR2 is YYNGEE. This CDR3 comprises 16 residues. V lost 0 bases, J lost 2 bases, and 4 bases stayed unmatched. The CDR3 DNA reads TGTGCCAGCAGCGTAGTGGCTAGCGGTAACACCGGGGAGCTGTTTTTT. Its translation: CASSVVASGNTGELFF.

The CDR3 loop is CASSLGFAGNTGELFF. CDR3 bases: TGTGCCAGCAGCTTAGGATTTGCGGGAAACACCGGGGAGCTGTTTTTT. The chain carries TRBV7-9 and TRBJ2-2, with D maybe TRBD2 (6 bases). The CDR3 runs 16 residues. V lost 1 base and J lost 2, with 11 bases in between. Germline assignment: CDR1 SEHNR and CDR2 FQNEAQ (reference sequence).

The gene calls are TRBV6-5 and TRBJ1-2; 8 bases are a match to TRBD1. From germline, CDR1 is MNHEY and CDR2 SVGAGI. Trimming took 7 bases from V and 8 from J; bases not matched to a gene: 9. The CDR3 runs 13 residues. The chain's CDR3 is CASKSGQVGGYTF. CDR3 nucleotide sequence: TGTGCCAGCAAATCGGGACAGGTTGGCGGCTACACCTTC.

The V and J genes are TRBV18 and TRBJ2-1; TRBD1 is a possible D gene (7 bases). This CDR3 has 15 amino acids. Germline V gives CDR1 KGHSH, CDR2 LQKENI. V was cut by 5 bases and J by 0 bases, with 11 bases left in between. The CDR3 is CASSSQGGSYNEQFF. CDR3 DNA sequence: TGTGCCAGCTCATCGCAGGGGGGCTCCTACAATGAGCAGTTCTTC.

The chain combines TRBV6-5 with TRBJ1-6; 9 positions match TRBD1. The CDR3 spans 15 residues. The V segment lost 0 bases and the J segment 7 bases; nucleotides outside the gene matches: 1. In germline, CDR1 is MNHEY, CDR2 SVGAGI. The CDR3 here is CASSYSGTGNSPLHF. DNA for the CDR3: TGTGCCAGCAGTTACTCAGGGACAGGGAATTCACCCCTCCACTTT.

The chain carries TRBV30 and TRBJ1-3; 7 bases match TRBD1. Looked up from germline, CDR1 is GTSNPN and CDR2 is SVGIG (reference sequence). V lost 7 bases, J lost 0 bases, and 12 bases stayed unmatched. This CDR3 has 16 residues. The CDR3 DNA follows: TGTGCCTTAAAACGGGACAGAAGCCGCTCTGGAAACACCATATATTTT. Translated: CALKRDRSRSGNTIYF.

This chain uses TRBV5-1 with TRBJ1-4; D gene uncertain. Germline CDR1 is SGHRS and CDR2 is YFSETQ. V was trimmed by 2 bases and J by 4 bases, leaving 9 bases between them. The CDR3 has 14 residues. The CDR3 here is CASSFGGINEKLFF. The CDR3 DNA follows: TGCGCCAGCAGCTTCGGAGGAATTAATGAAAAACTGTTTTTT.

This clone was seen a few times. The gene calls are TRBV2 and TRBJ1-1; 8 bases map to TRBD1. This CDR3 is built from 14 residues. Germline trimming cut 8 bases from V and 1 base from J; bases unmatched to any gene: 6. Germline CDR1 SNHLY, CDR2 FYNNEI. This CDR3 is CASGRQGRNTEAFF. The CDR3 region has the DNA TGTGCCAGCGGGAGACAGGGGAGGAACACTGAAGCTTTCTTT.

This chain connects TRBV7-9 to TRBJ1-1, with 8 bases that match TRBD1. With V trimmed by 5 bases and J by 1 base, 3 bases remained unmatched. The CDR3 has 14 residues. CDR1 and CDR2 from the germline V gene are SEHNR and FQNEAQ (reference sequence). As DNA, the CDR3 is TGTGCCAGCAGCCAGGGACAGGAGAACACTGAAGCTTTCTTT. Its translation is CASSQGQENTEAFF.

V usage is TRBV5-1 and J usage is TRBJ2-1; perhaps TRBD1 as D (5 bases). The CDR3 covers 18 residues. V lost 0 bases and J 10 bases, leaving 26 bases between the germline ends. The germline CDR1 and CDR2 sequences are SGHRS and YFSETQ. CDR3 residues: CASSLGAGLVIRRSEQFF. The DNA of the CDR3 is TGCGCCAGCAGCTTGGGAGCAGGGCTCGTCATTCGGAGATCGGAGCAGTTCTTC.

The chain uses TRBV18 and TRBJ1-4; possibly TRBD1 for D (5 bases). In germline, CDR1 is KGHSH, CDR2 LQKENI. Trimming stripped 3 bases from V and 0 bases from J, with 11 bases between. The CDR3 sequence is 16 residues long. CDR3 amino acids: CASSPLTVSTNEKLFF. CDR3 bases: TGTGCCAGCTCACCTCTGACAGTTTCAACTAATGAAAAACTGTTTTTT.

The chain combines TRBV11-2 with TRBJ1-4; D unresolved. Germline V gene sequence: CDR1 SGHAT, CDR2 FQNNGV. The CDR3 totals 13 residues. Trimming took 0 bases from V and 10 from J, leaving 9 bases between them. DNA of the CDR3: TGTGCCAGCAGCTTAGATCCCGGTGGAAAACTGTTTTTT. Protein sequence: CASSLDPGGKLFF. The variable domain in full, completed from reference TRBV11-2 and TRBJ1-4, reads EAGVAQSPRYKIIEKRQSVAFWCNPISGHATLYWYQQILGQGPKLLIQFQNNGVVDDSQLPKDRFSAERLKGVDSTLKIQPAKLEDSAVYLCASSLDPGGKLFFGSGTQLSVL.

The V and J genes are TRBV27 and TRBJ2-7; TRBD1 aligns across 9 bases. This CDR3 has 15 amino acids. Germline values: CDR1 MNHEY, CDR2 SMNVEV (reference sequence). The J segment lost 0 bases and the V segment lost 4 bases, leaving 4 bases of the junction unmatched. The CDR3 DNA sequence: TGTGCCAGCAGTTATAAGACAGGGGGCTCCTACGAGCAGTACTTC. Encoded protein: CASSYKTGGSYEQYF.

The chain employs TRBV5-4 and TRBJ2-1; 7 bases are shared with TRBD1. After removal of 2 bases from V and 3 bases from J, the junction contained 11 bases not matched to a gene. CDR1 and CDR2 (germline): SGHNT, YYREEE (reference sequence). CDR3 length equals 17 residues. This CDR3 is CASSLRDRGGNYNEQFF. CDR3 nucleotides: TGTGCCAGCAGCTTAAGGGACAGAGGGGGTAACTACAATGAGCAGTTCTTC.

The chain uses TRBV2 and TRBJ1-5; TRBD1 aligns across 9 bases. CDR1 is SNHLY and CDR2 is FYNNEI in the germline V gene. The CDR3 totals 14 residues. Unmatched junction bases numbered 7, after V lost 6 bases and J lost 7 bases. The CDR3 loop reads CASRTDRGFQPQHF. The CDR3 coding sequence is TGTGCCAGCAGGACGGACAGGGGTTTCCAGCCCCAGCATTTT.

The chain has TRBV11-2 and TRBJ2-1, with 10 bases lining up with TRBD2. Germline assignment: CDR1 SGHAT and CDR2 FQNNGV. CDR3 length: 15 residues. V was clipped by 0 bases and J by 10 bases; unmatched bases: 6. The CDR3 protein is CASSLESSGGNEQFF. CDR3 nucleotide sequence: TGTGCCAGCAGCTTAGAATCTAGCGGGGGTAACGAGCAGTTCTTC.

This clone was seen a handful of times. The chain recombines TRBV13 with TRBJ2-2; no definite D call. Germline assignment: CDR1 PRHDT and CDR2 FYEKMQ (reference sequence). The CDR3 has 14 amino acids. V was trimmed by 4 bases and J by 3 bases, leaving 9 bases between them. This CDR3 reads CASSSIVYTGELFF. The CDR3 DNA follows: TGTGCCAGCAGCTCGATAGTGTACACCGGGGAGCTGTTTTTT.

The CDR3 nucleotides read TGTGCCAGCAGCTTACGGGACACCAGGAGTTACAATGAGCAGTTCTTC. Amino acid sequence: CASSLRDTRSYNEQFF. This chain links TRBV7-6 with TRBJ2-1; tentatively, D is TRBD1 (6 bases). The CDR3 has 16 amino acids. CDR1 and CDR2 (germline): SGHVS, FNYEAQ. Trimming shortened V by 2 bases and J by 4 bases, and 15 bases separated the two germline ends.

The V and J genes are TRBV5-1 and TRBJ2-2; D call uncertain. V dropped 0 bases and J dropped 7 bases, with 10 bases sitting between them. The CDR3 runs to 14 residues. Germline V gene data show CDR1 as SGHRS and CDR2 as YFSETQ. The DNA for the CDR3 is TGCGCCAGCAGCTTGGCTGTCGACTTCGGGGAGCTGTTTTTT. This encodes CASSLAVDFGELFF.

The rearrangement joins TRBV5-1 to TRBJ1-1; 12 nucleotides line up with TRBD1. This CDR3 comprises 15 residues. After removal of 0 bases from V and 4 bases from J, the junction contained 1 base not matched to a gene. CDR1 is SGHRS, CDR2 YFSETQ, per germline. CDR3 protein: CASSLEGQGATEAFF. CDR3 DNA: TGCGCCAGCAGCTTGGAGGGACAGGGGGCCACTGAAGCTTTCTTT.

The chain links TRBV19 to TRBJ1-6; weak D call: TRBD1 (6 bases). Germline-derived CDR1 and CDR2 are LNHDA and SQIVND (reference sequence). There are 15 residues in the CDR3. V was shortened by 5 bases and J by 9 bases, with 17 bases between the two germline ends. The CDR3 region has the DNA TGTGCCAGTAGTCCGAGGGGGGGGGCCGGTTCACCCCTCCACTTT. It specifies CASSPRGGAGSPLHF.

The V call is TRBV19, the J call TRBJ2-2; 7 bases align to TRBD2. The V gene's germline CDR1 is LNHDA and CDR2 SQIVND (reference sequence). The CDR3 is 13 amino acids. V lost 8 bases and J lost 4; bases outside the gene matches: 4. DNA of the CDR3: TGTGCCAGTGCGGGGGAGGGCACCGGGGAGCTGTTTTTT. Protein sequence: CASAGEGTGELFF.

V gene TRBV3-1 (or the pseudogene TRBV3-2) combines with J gene TRBJ2-1, with 9 bases identical to TRBD1. The J segment lost 3 bases and the V segment lost 3 bases, leaving 6 bases of the junction unmatched. Germline V gives CDR1 LGHDT, CDR2 YNNKEL (reference sequence). This CDR3 spans 16 amino acids. The CDR3 reads CASSQAGTGFYNEQFF. CDR3 sequence (DNA): TGTGCCAGCAGCCAGGCAGGGACAGGGTTCTACAATGAGCAGTTCTTC.

V and J are TRBV4-2 and TRBJ2-7, with TRBD1 identical over 7 bases. Germline CDR1 and CDR2: LGHNA and YNFKEQ. V dropped 0 bases and J dropped 4; count of bases not matched to a gene: 9. The CDR3 loop spans 16 amino acids. The CDR3 sequence is CASSQDADRVPYEQYF. The CDR3 DNA reads as TGTGCCAGCAGCCAAGATGCTGACAGGGTCCCTTACGAGCAGTACTTC.

This clone showed up just once. The sample carries other DNA sequences with the same CDR3. The gene calls are TRBV5-1 and TRBJ1-5; D ambiguous. CDR3 length: 15 amino acids. The V and J ends lost 0 bases and 1 base respectively, with 8 bases between them. Looked up from germline, CDR1 is SGHRS and CDR2 is YFSETQ. Written as DNA, the CDR3 is TGCGCCAGCAGCTTGGGAACCGGGAGCAATCAGCCCCAGCATTTT. Amino acid sequence: CASSLGTGSNQPQHF. Full variable domain (outside the CDR3, taken from reference TRBV5-1 and TRBJ1-5): KAGVTQTPRYLIKTRGQQVTLSCSPISGHRSVSWYQQTPGQGLQFLFEYFSETQRNKGNFPGRFSGRQFSNSRSEMNVSTLELGDSALYLCASSLGTGSNQPQHFGDGTRLSIL.

This CDR3 is CASSVTGAPNYGYTF. The CDR3 region has the DNA TGTGCCAGCAGCGTAACAGGTGCCCCTAACTATGGCTACACCTTC. The rearrangement joins TRBV9 to TRBJ1-2, with a possible D match to TRBD1 (5 bases). The CDR3 is 15 residues long. The ends were cut back, 1 base at V and 0 bases at J, with 10 bases in the middle. CDR1 and CDR2 from the germline V gene are SGDLS and YYNGEE.

CDR3 loop: CASSDSGFYGYTF. CDR3 sequence (DNA): TGTGCCAGCAGCGACTCGGGGTTCTATGGCTACACCTTC. The chain joins TRBV6-5 to TRBJ1-2; D not certain. Per the germline V gene, CDR1 is MNHEY and CDR2 is SVGAGI. The CDR3 consists of 13 residues. V lost 6 bases and J 4 bases, leaving 12 bases between the germline ends.